This is a list of T cell receptor beta chains from one sample in a study of T cell repertoires in ileal Crohn's disease. Sequencing was performed with immunoSEQ multiplex PCR; in TCRdb, only in-frame clones are kept and a portion is missing. The sample carries approximately 4,000 clones, 70% to 85% recorded once. Sequenced sample: ileal tissue. The receptors derive from an adult with Crohn's disease. The CDR3 runs from the conserved cysteine through the conserved F or W. Fields, in order: V gene, CDR3 protein.

V gene: TRBV11-3
CDR3 protein: CASSQDSYYEQFF

V gene: TRBV19
CDR3 protein: CASSMWTGIDTQYF

V gene: TRBV27
CDR3 protein: CASRYRGPTEAFF

V gene: TRBV4-2
CDR3 protein: CASSRDQSKYYGYTF

V gene: TRBV30
CDR3 protein: CAWSGAALNQPQHF

V gene: TRBV6-6
CDR3 protein: CASFQQGYTGELFF

V gene: TRBV5-1
CDR3 protein: CASSLTRRGAGNTIYF

V gene: TRBV6-1
CDR3 protein: CASSEVGGSSYEQYF

V gene: TRBV7-9
CDR3 protein: CASSLAGRAYNEQFF

V gene: TRBV7-9
CDR3 protein: CASSFSPREAAETQYF

V gene: TRBV27
CDR3 protein: CASSLQRGGNEQFF

V gene: TRBV7-9
CDR3 protein: CASSHLGAGGANEQFF

V gene: TRBV4-1
CDR3 protein: CASSARQGSMEPQHF

V gene: TRBV11-3
CDR3 protein: CASSFGQEGYGYTF

V gene: TRBV4-1
CDR3 protein: CASSLAGGPRTQYF

V gene: TRBV4-1
CDR3 protein: CASSQEARGETQYF

V gene: TRBV6-1
CDR3 protein: CASSESGLVLGLQETQYF

V gene: TRBV30
CDR3 protein: CAWGDSGPYEQYF

V gene: TRBV9
CDR3 protein: CASSLRLAGSRDTQYF

V gene: TRBV6-5
CDR3 protein: CASSYYDTYQPQHF

V gene: TRBV10-2
CDR3 protein: CASSSSGTEAFF

V gene: TRBV2
CDR3 protein: CASSMAPGQNNEQFF

V gene: TRBV27
CDR3 protein: CASSFQGAAYEQYF

V gene: TRBV2
CDR3 protein: CASSESASGNYEQYF

V gene: TRBV2
CDR3 protein: CASSEPPSHEQFF

V gene: TRBV5-1
CDR3 protein: CASSQGGGAFNEQFF

V gene: TRBV10-3
CDR3 protein: CAISSHRAVGTEAFF

V gene: TRBV5-1
CDR3 protein: CASSLGRDEQFF

V gene: TRBV4-1
CDR3 protein: CASSQPQGSASGNTIYF